A single sample gave rise to the 30 T cell receptor beta chains below, sequenced in a study of OX40 agonist ivuxolimab in advanced cancers. Produced via immunoSEQ multiplex PCR; TCRdb's table is partial and in-frame only. The sample carries approximately 98,000 clones, roughly 80% recorded once. The material sequenced was CD4+ or CD8+ T cells sorted from blood, taken in a trial of the OX40 agonist ivuxolimab. These receptors originate from an adult with an advanced solid tumor such as melanoma, head and neck, liver or kidney cancer.

The chain links TRBV6-1 to TRBJ1-5; TRBD1 matches at 8 bases. V shed 0 bases, J shed 7 bases, and the junction held 11 bases outside the gene matches. CDR3 length equals 17 residues. Looked up from germline, CDR1 is MNHNS and CDR2 is SASEGT. CDR3 residues: CASSEAGQQGARQPQHF. DNA of the CDR3: TGTGCCAGCAGTGAAGCGGGGCAGCAGGGGGCGCGGCAGCCCCAGCATTTT.

The chain carries TRBV10-3 and TRBJ2-1; 10 bases fit TRBD2. This CDR3 is built from 15 residues. The V gene's germline CDR1 is ENHRY and CDR2 SYGVKD. Trimming cost V 4 bases and J 7 bases; bases outside gene matches: 7. This CDR3 is CAISGLAGVGNEQFF. CDR3 nucleotide sequence: TGTGCCATCAGTGGGCTAGCGGGAGTGGGTAATGAGCAGTTCTTC.

The V and J genes are TRBV6-5 and TRBJ1-1; D is possibly TRBD1 (6 bases). CDR3 size: 14 residues. Per germline, CDR1 MNHEY and CDR2 SVGAGI. The V end was cut by 4 bases, the J end by 2 bases, with 11 bases between. The CDR3 here is CASSFNRENTEAFF. Here the CDR3 DNA reads TGTGCCAGCAGTTTTAACAGGGAAAACACTGAAGCTTTCTTT.

This chain joins TRBV2 and TRBJ1-1; possible D gene TRBD1, 5 bases. Germline assignment: CDR1 SNHLY and CDR2 FYNNEI. Trimming shortened V by 7 bases and J by 4 bases, and 16 bases separated the two germline ends. The CDR3 extends over 14 amino acids. The CDR3 here is CASIREDTSTEAFF. In DNA form, the CDR3 reads TGTGCCAGCATACGCGAGGACACAAGCACTGAAGCTTTCTTT.

The rearrangement uses TRBV4-2 and TRBJ2-7, with 11 bases that match TRBD1. Germline V gene data show CDR1 as LGHNA and CDR2 as YNFKEQ. Unmatched junction bases numbered 3, after V lost 0 bases and J lost 2 bases. This CDR3 spans 16 amino acids. The CDR3 DNA sequence: TGTGCCAGCAGCCAAGATGCGGGACAGGGGGCCTACGAGCAGTACTTC. Residues: CASSQDAGQGAYEQYF.

This clone has just one count. The gene calls are TRBV12-5 and TRBJ2-3; perhaps TRBD2 as D (6 bases). The CDR3 spans 17 residues. Germline V gene data show CDR1 as LGHNT and CDR2 as FRNRAP. Trimming removed 2 bases from V and 2 bases from J, with 17 bases in between. This CDR3 reads CASGLPLGGSSTDTQYF. CDR3 DNA: TGTGCTAGTGGTTTGCCACTGGGGGGTTCCTCCACAGATACGCAGTATTTT. Full variable domain (remainder filled in from reference TRBV12-5 and TRBJ2-3): DARVTQTPRHKVTEMGQEVTMRCQPILGHNTVFWYRQTMMQGLELLAYFRNRAPLDDSGMPKDRFSAEMPDATLATLKIQPSEPRDSAVYFCASGLPLGGSSTDTQYFGPGTRLTVL.

This chain links TRBV5-1 with TRBJ2-7; maybe TRBD1 (5 bases). Trimming left V 1 base short and J 3 bases short, with 8 bases between. The CDR3 has 13 residues. In germline, CDR1 is SGHRS, CDR2 YFSETQ. The CDR3 sequence is CASSLNTGYEQYF. Here the CDR3 DNA reads TGCGCCAGCAGCTTGAACACAGGCTACGAGCAGTACTTC.

The chain carries TRBV18 and TRBJ2-5; tentatively, D is TRBD2 (5 bases). Germline assignment: CDR1 KGHSH and CDR2 LQKENI. The CDR3 sequence is 11 residues long. The ends were cut back, 6 bases at V and 5 bases at J, with 7 bases in the middle. Written as DNA, the CDR3 is TGTGCCAGCTCGGAGGTGGAGACCCAGTACTTC. Translating it yields CASSEVETQYF.

The chain has TRBV5-4 and TRBJ1-4; a possible D gene is TRBD1 (6 bases). Germline V gene data show CDR1 as SGHNT and CDR2 as YYREEE (reference sequence). The CDR3 sequence is 13 residues long. V dropped 7 bases and J dropped 8 bases, with 15 bases sitting between them. CDR3 region: CASATDRREKLFF. The DNA for the CDR3 is TGTGCCAGCGCAACCGACAGGCGGGAAAAACTGTTTTTT. Complete variable domain (other parts from reference TRBV5-4 and TRBJ1-4): ETGVTQSPTHLIKTRGQQVTLRCSSQSGHNTVSWYQQALGQGPQFIFQYYREEENGRGNFPPRFSGLQFPNYSSELNVNALELDDSALYLCASATDRREKLFFGSGTQLSVL.

The chain employs TRBV10-1 and TRBJ1-1; D is uncertain. Germline V gene sequence: CDR1 WNHNN, CDR2 SYGVQD (reference sequence). V gave up 6 bases and J gave up 1 base, with 9 bases separating them. The CDR3 extends over 13 amino acids. The CDR3 loop is CASRIYRNTEAFF. DNA for the CDR3: TGCGCCAGCAGGATTTACAGGAACACTGAAGCTTTCTTT.

V and J are TRBV19 and TRBJ1-2, with 7 bases matching TRBD1. The CDR3 contains 15 residues. Germline V CDR1 and CDR2: LNHDA, SQIVND (reference sequence). J was trimmed by 4 bases and V by 6 bases; bases with no gene match: 11. The CDR3 here is CASRSAGTEAYGYTF. DNA of the CDR3: TGTGCCAGTAGGTCGGCTGGGACAGAGGCCTATGGCTACACCTTC.

The chain recombines TRBV19 with TRBJ1-1, with D perhaps matching TRBD1 (6 bases). The germline gives CDR1 LNHDA, CDR2 SQIVND (reference sequence). V lost 5 bases and J 1 base, leaving 23 bases between the germline ends. The CDR3 extends over 18 amino acids. As DNA, the CDR3 is TGTGCCAGTAGTCCTACAGGGCGGCGGGGACGGGGGAACACTGAAGCTTTCTTT. It specifies CASSPTGRRGRGNTEAFF. The full variable domain, rest sourced from reference TRBV19 and TRBJ1-1, is DGGITQSPKYLFRKEGQNVTLSCEQNLNHDAMYWYRQDPGQGLRLIYYSQIVNDFQKGDIAEGYSVSREKKESFPLTVTSAQKNPTAFYLCASSPTGRRGRGNTEAFFGQGTRLTVV.

This chain uses TRBV7-2 with TRBJ2-7; TRBD2 agrees at 7 bases. The junction had 18 bases not matched to a gene; V was cut back by 0 bases and J by 4 bases. Germline V CDR1 and CDR2: SGHTA, FQGNSA. The CDR3 runs 19 residues. The CDR3 DNA is TGTGCCAGCAGCTTAGCAGTCGTCCCAGCGGGGTCATCATTTTACGAGCAGTACTTC. Its protein product is CASSLAVVPAGSSFYEQYF.

The chain is built from TRBV9 and TRBJ2-1; the match to TRBD2 covers 8 bases. The CDR3 covers 16 residues. Germline V gene data show CDR1 as SGDLS and CDR2 as YYNGEE. V shed 2 bases, J shed 4 bases, and the junction held 8 bases outside the gene matches. CDR3 sequence reads: CASSVRGAGEYNEQFF. CDR3 DNA sequence: TGTGCCAGCAGCGTTAGGGGAGCGGGAGAGTACAATGAGCAGTTCTTC.

The genes are TRBV11-1 and TRBJ1-2; D perhaps matches TRBD1 (5 bases). Germline assignment: CDR1 SGHAT and CDR2 FQDESV (reference sequence). V was clipped by 5 bases and J by 9 bases, with 16 bases between them. The CDR3 has 13 residues. The CDR3 DNA reads TGTGCCAGCAGCCCCGGGACGAGAAATAGCTACACCTTC. It yields the protein CASSPGTRNSYTF.

This clone has a handful of counts. V gene TRBV19 combines with J gene TRBJ2-5, with 11 bases that match TRBD1. The germline V gene encodes CDR1 LNHDA and CDR2 SQIVND (reference sequence). After removal of 2 bases from V and 0 bases from J, the junction contained 2 bases not matched to a gene. The length of the CDR3 is 16 residues. CDR3 nucleotide sequence: TGTGCCAGTAGTATAAGGACAGGGGGCAACCAAGAGACCCAGTACTTC. It encodes CASSIRTGGNQETQYF.

V gene TRBV13 combines with J gene TRBJ2-3, with 12 bases identical to TRBD1. The J segment lost 3 bases and the V segment lost 2 bases, leaving 3 bases of the junction unmatched. Germline CDR1 PRHDT, CDR2 FYEKMQ (reference sequence). The CDR3 length is 16 residues. CDR3 DNA sequence: TGTGCCAGCAGCTTAAGGGACAGGGGGCTAACAGATACGCAGTATTTT. Translation gives CASSLRDRGLTDTQYF.

The CDR3 coding sequence is TGTGCCAGCGGGCGACTAGGGGAAGGTTCGGACGAGCAGTACTTC. It is translated as CASGRLGEGSDEQYF. This chain connects TRBV25-1 to TRBJ2-7, with a possible D match to TRBD2 (6 bases). The CDR3 extends over 15 amino acids. V lost 8 bases to trimming and J lost 5 bases, with 22 bases between them. The germline CDR1 and CDR2 sequences are MGHDK and SYGVNS.

This sequence joins TRBV5-1 and TRBJ2-1; D is uncertain. The germline V gene encodes CDR1 SGHRS and CDR2 YFSETQ. This CDR3 comprises 14 residues. The V gene lost 0 bases and the J gene lost 9 bases, with 13 bases spanning the gap. The DNA of the CDR3 is TGCGCCAGCAGCTTGGACGTTAGCTTGGGTGAGCAGTTCTTC. It translates to CASSLDVSLGEQFF. The variable domain in full, with the rest retrieved from reference TRBV5-1 and TRBJ2-1, is KAGVTQTPRYLIKTRGQQVTLSCSPISGHRSVSWYQQTPGQGLQFLFEYFSETQRNKGNFPGRFSGRQFSNSRSEMNVSTLELGDSALYLCASSLDVSLGEQFFGPGTRLTVL.

V usage is TRBV9 and J usage is TRBJ2-1; 10 positions match TRBD2. The CDR3 runs to 14 residues. V lost 3 bases to trimming and J lost 5 bases; unmatched junction nucleotides: 2. Looked up from germline, CDR1 is SGDLS and CDR2 is YYNGEE. CDR3 protein: CASSAGTSDNEQFF. For the CDR3, the DNA is TGTGCCAGCAGCGCCGGGACTAGCGACAATGAGCAGTTCTTC.

The rearrangement uses TRBV15 and TRBJ2-7, with a possible D match to TRBD2 (6 bases). The CDR3 sequence is 16 residues long. CDR1 is LNHNV and CDR2 is YYDKDF in the germline V gene (reference sequence). V was trimmed by 0 bases and J by 0 bases, leaving 12 bases between them. The CDR3 DNA is TGTGCCACCAGCAGAGATCTGGCCGGGAGCTCCTACGAGCAGTACTTC. It specifies CATSRDLAGSSYEQYF.

This sequence joins TRBV6-5 and TRBJ1-5; D is ambiguous. This CDR3 has 14 amino acids. Germline assignment: CDR1 MNHEY and CDR2 SVGAGI. CDR3 nucleotides: TGTGGGGCCTCGGCGCGGGAAGGCAATCAGCCCCAGCATTTT. Translating it yields CGASAREGNQPQHF.

The chain couples TRBV7-8 to TRBJ2-1; 11 nucleotides match TRBD2. The junction had 6 bases not matched to a gene; V was cut back by 5 bases and J by 0 bases. Germline values: CDR1 SGHVS, CDR2 FQNEAQ. CDR3 length equals 17 residues. CDR3 in amino acids: CASSPGLAVSSYNEQFF. CDR3 sequence (DNA): TGTGCCAGCAGCCCGGGACTAGCGGTTAGCTCCTACAATGAGCAGTTCTTC.

CDR3 sequence (DNA): TGTGCCATCAGTGCGCGGGGGAAGGGGACGAACACTGAAGCTTTCTTT. It translates to CAISARGKGTNTEAFF. This chain links TRBV10-3 with TRBJ1-1; TRBD1 is a possible D gene (5 bases). The CDR3 has 16 amino acids. The germline V gene encodes CDR1 ENHRY and CDR2 SYGVKD. Trimming took 4 bases from V and 1 from J, leaving 16 bases between them.

The chain recombines TRBV19 with TRBJ1-4, with D uncertain. The CDR3 is made up of 14 amino acids. The V end was cut by 6 bases, the J end by 4 bases, with 12 bases between. Germline values: CDR1 LNHDA, CDR2 SQIVND (reference sequence). In DNA, the CDR3 is TGTGCCAGTAGGGGAGGAGGCATTAATGAAAAACTGTTTTTT. This sequence encodes CASRGGGINEKLFF.

This chain connects TRBV7-2 to TRBJ1-6; D is undetermined. The CDR3 loop spans 16 amino acids. CDR1 is SGHTA and CDR2 is FQGNSA in the germline V gene. Trimming pared 1 base from V and 4 bases from J, leaving 11 bases between. The CDR3 DNA sequence: TGTGCCAGCAGCTTAGATGGACTGATGTATAATTCACCCCTCCACTTT. This sequence encodes CASSLDGLMYNSPLHF.

The V call is TRBV5-4, the J call TRBJ2-3; D is undetermined. The CDR3 is made up of 13 amino acids. Germline-derived CDR1 and CDR2 are SGHNT and YYREEE (reference sequence). Trimming removed 1 base from V and 0 bases from J, with 3 bases in between. Written as DNA, the CDR3 is TGTGCCAGCAGCTTGCCAAGCACAGATACGCAGTATTTT. Translated: CASSLPSTDTQYF.

This sequence joins TRBV6-6 and TRBJ2-7, with TRBD1 as a possible D gene (6 bases). Between the trimmed V and J ends, which lost 2 bases and 1 base, there was a span of 12 bases. This CDR3 is built from 15 residues. Germline loops: CDR1 MNHNY, CDR2 SVGAGI (reference sequence). The CDR3 protein is CASSYHRDTSYEQYF. The CDR3 nucleotides read TGTGCCAGCAGTTACCACCGGGACACTTCCTACGAGCAGTACTTC.

The V and J genes are TRBV6-6 and TRBJ1-4, with TRBD1 matching 10 bases. Germline assignment: CDR1 MNHNY and CDR2 SVGAGI (reference sequence). Unmatched junction bases numbered 5, after V lost 7 bases and J lost 9 bases. This CDR3 is built from 13 residues. The CDR3 region is CASKGTGEKKLFF. The CDR3, as DNA: TGTGCCAGCAAGGGGACAGGGGAAAAAAAACTGTTTTTT.

The chain joins TRBV10-3 to TRBJ1-1, with D tentatively TRBD1 (6 bases). From germline, CDR1 is ENHRY and CDR2 SYGVKD. The CDR3 is 13 residues long. V lost 4 bases, J lost 5 bases, and 11 bases lay in between. The CDR3 DNA sequence: TGTGCCATCAGTGTACAGGGAACGACTGAAGCTTTCTTT. This encodes CAISVQGTTEAFF.